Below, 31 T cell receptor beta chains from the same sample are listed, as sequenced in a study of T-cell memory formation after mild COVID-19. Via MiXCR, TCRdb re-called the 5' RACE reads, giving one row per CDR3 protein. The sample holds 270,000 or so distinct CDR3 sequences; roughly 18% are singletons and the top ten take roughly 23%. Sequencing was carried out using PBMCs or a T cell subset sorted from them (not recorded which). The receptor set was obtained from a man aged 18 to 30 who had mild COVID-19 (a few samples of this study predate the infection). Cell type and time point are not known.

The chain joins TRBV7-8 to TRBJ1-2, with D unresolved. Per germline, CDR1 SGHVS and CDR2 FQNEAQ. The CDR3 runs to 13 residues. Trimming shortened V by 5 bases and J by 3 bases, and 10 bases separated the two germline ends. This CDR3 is CASSAPFHYGYTF. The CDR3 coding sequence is TGTGCCAGCAGCGCCCCGTTCCACTATGGCTACACCTTC.

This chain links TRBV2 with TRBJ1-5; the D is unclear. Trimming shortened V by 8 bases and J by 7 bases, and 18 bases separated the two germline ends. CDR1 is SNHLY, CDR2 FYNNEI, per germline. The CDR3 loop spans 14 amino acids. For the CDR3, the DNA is TGTGCCAGCGGGGAAAGGGTCGGGGAGCAGCCCCAGCATTTT. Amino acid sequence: CASGERVGEQPQHF. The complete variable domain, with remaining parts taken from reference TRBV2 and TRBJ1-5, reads EPEVTQTPSHQVTQMGQEVILRCVPISNHLYFYWYRQILGQKVEFLVSFYNNEISEKSEIFDDQFSVERPDGSNFTLKIRSTKLEDSAMYFCASGERVGEQPQHFGDGTRLSIL.

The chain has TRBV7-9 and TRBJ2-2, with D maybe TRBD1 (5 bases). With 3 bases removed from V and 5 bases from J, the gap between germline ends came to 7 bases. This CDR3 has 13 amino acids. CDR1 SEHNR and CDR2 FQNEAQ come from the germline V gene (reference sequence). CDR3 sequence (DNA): TGTGCCAGCAGCTTCAGGGATACCGGGGAGCTGTTTTTT. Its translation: CASSFRDTGELFF.

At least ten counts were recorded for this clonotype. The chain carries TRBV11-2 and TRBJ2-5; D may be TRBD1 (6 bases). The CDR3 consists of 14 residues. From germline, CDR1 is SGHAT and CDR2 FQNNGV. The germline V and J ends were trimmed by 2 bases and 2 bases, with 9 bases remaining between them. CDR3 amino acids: CASSLRGWQETQYF. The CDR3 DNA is TGTGCCAGCAGCTTAAGGGGGTGGCAAGAGACCCAGTACTTC.

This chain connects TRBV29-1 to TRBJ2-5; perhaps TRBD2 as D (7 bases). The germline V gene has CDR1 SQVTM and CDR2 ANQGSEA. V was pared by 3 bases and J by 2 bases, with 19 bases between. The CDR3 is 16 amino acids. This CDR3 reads CSVETGRGGAQETQYF. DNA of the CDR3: TGCAGCGTTGAGACCGGCCGTGGGGGGGCACAAGAGACCCAGTACTTC.

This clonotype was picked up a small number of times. The CDR3 region is CASSLNGGEKLFF. The CDR3 coding sequence is TGTGCCAGCAGCCTCAACGGGGGGGAAAAACTGTTTTTT. This chain uses TRBV3-1 with TRBJ1-4; possibly TRBD1 for D (5 bases). Germline assignment: CDR1 LGHDT and CDR2 YNNKEL (reference sequence). The CDR3 contains 13 residues. Deletions cut 4 bases from V and 8 bases from J, with 11 bases between.

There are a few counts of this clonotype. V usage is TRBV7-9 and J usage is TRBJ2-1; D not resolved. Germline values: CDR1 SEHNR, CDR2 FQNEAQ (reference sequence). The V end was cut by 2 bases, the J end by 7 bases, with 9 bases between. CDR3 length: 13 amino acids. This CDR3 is CASSLLVGNEQFF. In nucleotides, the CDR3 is TGTGCCAGCAGCTTACTTGTGGGAAATGAGCAGTTCTTC.

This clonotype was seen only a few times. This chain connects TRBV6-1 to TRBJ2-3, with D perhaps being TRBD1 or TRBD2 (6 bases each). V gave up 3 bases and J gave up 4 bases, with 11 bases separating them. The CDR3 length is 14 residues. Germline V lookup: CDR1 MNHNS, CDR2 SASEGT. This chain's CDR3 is CASSEWGAADTQYF. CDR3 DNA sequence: TGTGCCAGCAGTGAGTGGGGGGCCGCAGATACGCAGTATTTT.

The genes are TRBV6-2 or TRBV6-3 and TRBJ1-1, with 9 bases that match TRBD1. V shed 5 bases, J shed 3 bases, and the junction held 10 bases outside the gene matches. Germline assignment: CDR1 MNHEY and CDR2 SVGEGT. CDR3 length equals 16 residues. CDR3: CASSSPGTGTDTEAFF. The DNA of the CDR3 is TGTGCCAGCAGTAGTCCCGGGACAGGGACGGACACTGAAGCTTTCTTT.

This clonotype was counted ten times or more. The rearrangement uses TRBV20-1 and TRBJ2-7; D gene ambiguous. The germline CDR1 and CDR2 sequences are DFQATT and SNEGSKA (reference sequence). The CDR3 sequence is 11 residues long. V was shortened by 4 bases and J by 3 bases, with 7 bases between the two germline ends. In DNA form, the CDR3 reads TGCAGTGCTACAGGAAACTACGAGCAGTACTTC. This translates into CSATGNYEQYF.

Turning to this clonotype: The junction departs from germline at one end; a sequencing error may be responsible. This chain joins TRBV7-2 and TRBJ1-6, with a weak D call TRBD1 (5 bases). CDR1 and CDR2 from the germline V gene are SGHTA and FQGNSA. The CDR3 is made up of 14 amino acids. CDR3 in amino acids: CASSLLGDKSPLHF. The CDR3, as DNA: TGTGCCAGCAGCTTACTGGGGGATAAATCACCCCTCCACTTT.

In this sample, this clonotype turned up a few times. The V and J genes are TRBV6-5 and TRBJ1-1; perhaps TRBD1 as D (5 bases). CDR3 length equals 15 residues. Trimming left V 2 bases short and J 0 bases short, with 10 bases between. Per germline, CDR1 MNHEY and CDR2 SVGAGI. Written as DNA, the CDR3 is TGTGCCAGCAGTTACCTGGGACCTTTGAACACTGAAGCTTTCTTT. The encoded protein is CASSYLGPLNTEAFF.

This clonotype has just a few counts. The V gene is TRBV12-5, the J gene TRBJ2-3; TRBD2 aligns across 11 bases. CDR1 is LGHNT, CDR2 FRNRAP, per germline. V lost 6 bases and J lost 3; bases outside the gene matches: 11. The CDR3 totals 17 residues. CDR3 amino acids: CASGKAIAGGRTDTQYF. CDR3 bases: TGTGCTAGTGGAAAAGCCATAGCGGGGGGGAGAACAGATACGCAGTATTTT. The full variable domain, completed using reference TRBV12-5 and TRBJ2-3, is DARVTQTPRHKVTEMGQEVTMRCQPILGHNTVFWYRQTMMQGLELLAYFRNRAPLDDSGMPKDRFSAEMPDATLATLKIQPSEPRDSAVYFCASGKAIAGGRTDTQYFGPGTRLTVL.

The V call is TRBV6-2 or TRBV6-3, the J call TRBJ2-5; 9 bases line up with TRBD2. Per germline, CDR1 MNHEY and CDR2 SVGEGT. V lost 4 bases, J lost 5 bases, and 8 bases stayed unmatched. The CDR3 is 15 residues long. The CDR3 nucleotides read TGTGCCAGCAGTTTGGCGGGGGGGCTGGAGGAGACCCAGTACTTC. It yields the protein CASSLAGGLEETQYF.

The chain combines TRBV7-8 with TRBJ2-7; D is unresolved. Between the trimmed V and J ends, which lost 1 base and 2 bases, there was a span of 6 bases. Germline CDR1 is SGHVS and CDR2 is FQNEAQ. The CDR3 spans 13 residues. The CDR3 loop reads CASSLEQPYEQYF. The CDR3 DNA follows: TGTGCCAGCAGCTTAGAACAGCCCTACGAGCAGTACTTC.

CDR3 residues: CSARGGTDTQYF. Written as DNA, the CDR3 is TGCAGTGCTAGGGGCGGGACAGATACGCAGTATTTT. This chain joins TRBV20-1 and TRBJ2-3; D is possibly TRBD2 (5 bases). The CDR3 is 12 amino acids. The V gene's germline CDR1 is DFQATT and CDR2 SNEGSKA (reference sequence). The V gene lost 3 bases and the J gene lost 3 bases, with 7 bases spanning the gap.

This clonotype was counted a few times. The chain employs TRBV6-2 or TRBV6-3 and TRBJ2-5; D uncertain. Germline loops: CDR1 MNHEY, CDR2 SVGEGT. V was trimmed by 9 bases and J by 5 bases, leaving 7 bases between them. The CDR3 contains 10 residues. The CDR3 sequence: CASGVETQYF. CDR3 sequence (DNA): TGTGCCAGTGGGGTTGAGACCCAGTACTTC.

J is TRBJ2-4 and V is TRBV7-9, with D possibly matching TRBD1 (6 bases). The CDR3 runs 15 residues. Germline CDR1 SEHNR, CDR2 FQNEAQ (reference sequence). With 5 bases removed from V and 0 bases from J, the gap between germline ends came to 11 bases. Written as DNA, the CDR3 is TGTGCCAGCAGCGCCGGACAGACAGCCAAAAACATTCAGTACTTC. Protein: CASSAGQTAKNIQYF.

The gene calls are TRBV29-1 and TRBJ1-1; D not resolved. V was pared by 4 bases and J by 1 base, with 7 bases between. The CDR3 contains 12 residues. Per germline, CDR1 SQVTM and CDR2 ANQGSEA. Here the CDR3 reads CSVGTGNTEAFF. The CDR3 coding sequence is TGCAGCGTTGGGACGGGGAACACTGAAGCTTTCTTT. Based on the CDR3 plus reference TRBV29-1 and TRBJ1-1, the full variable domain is SAVISQKPSRDICQRGTSLTIQCQVDSQVTMMFWYRQQPGQSLTLIATANQGSEATYESGFVIDKFPISRPNLTFSTLTVSNMSPEDSSIYLCSVGTGNTEAFFGQGTRLTVV.

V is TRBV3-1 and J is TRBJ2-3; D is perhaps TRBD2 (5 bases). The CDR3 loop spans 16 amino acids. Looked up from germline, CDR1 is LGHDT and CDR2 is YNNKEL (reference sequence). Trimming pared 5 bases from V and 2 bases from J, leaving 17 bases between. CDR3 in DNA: TGTGCCAGCAGCTCCGCGGGCGGCGGGTACACAGATACGCAGTATTTT. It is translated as CASSSAGGGYTDTQYF.

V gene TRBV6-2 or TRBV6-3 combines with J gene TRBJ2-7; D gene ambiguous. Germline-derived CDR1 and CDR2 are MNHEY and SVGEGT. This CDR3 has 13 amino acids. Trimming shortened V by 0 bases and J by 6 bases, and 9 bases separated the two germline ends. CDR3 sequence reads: CASSYSRVLEQYV. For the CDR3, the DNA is TGTGCCAGCAGTTACTCGAGAGTGCTCGAGCAGTACGTC.

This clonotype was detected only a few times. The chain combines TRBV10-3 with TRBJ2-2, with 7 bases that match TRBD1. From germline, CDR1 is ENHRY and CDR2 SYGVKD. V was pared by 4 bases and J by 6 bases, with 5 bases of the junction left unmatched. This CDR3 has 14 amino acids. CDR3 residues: CAISGLTGAGELFF. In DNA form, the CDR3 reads TGTGCCATCAGTGGGCTTACAGGGGCCGGGGAGCTGTTTTTT.

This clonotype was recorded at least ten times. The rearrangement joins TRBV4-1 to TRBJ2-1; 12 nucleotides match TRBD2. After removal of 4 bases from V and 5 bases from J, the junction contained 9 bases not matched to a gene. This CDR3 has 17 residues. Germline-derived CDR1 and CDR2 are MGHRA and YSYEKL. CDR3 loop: CASSRRLAGVNDNEQFF. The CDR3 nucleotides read TGCGCCAGCAGCCGTCGACTAGCGGGGGTGAACGACAATGAGCAGTTCTTC.

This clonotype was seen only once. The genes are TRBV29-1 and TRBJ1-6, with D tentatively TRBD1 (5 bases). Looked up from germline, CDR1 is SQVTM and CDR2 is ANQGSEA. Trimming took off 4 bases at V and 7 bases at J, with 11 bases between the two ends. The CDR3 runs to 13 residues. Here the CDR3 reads CSVGWGANSPLHF. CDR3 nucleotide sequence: TGCAGCGTTGGCTGGGGCGCGAATTCACCCCTCCACTTT. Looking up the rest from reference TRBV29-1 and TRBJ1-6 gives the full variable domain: SAVISQKPSRDICQRGTSLTIQCQVDSQVTMMFWYRQQPGQSLTLIATANQGSEATYESGFVIDKFPISRPNLTFSTLTVSNMSPEDSSIYLCSVGWGANSPLHFGNGTRLTVT.

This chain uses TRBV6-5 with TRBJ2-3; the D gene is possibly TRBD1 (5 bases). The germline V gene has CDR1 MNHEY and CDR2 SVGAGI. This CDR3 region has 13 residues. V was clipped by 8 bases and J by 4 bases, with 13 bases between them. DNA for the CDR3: TGTGCCAGCCGGGCAGGGCTCGCAGATACGCAGTATTTT. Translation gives CASRAGLADTQYF.

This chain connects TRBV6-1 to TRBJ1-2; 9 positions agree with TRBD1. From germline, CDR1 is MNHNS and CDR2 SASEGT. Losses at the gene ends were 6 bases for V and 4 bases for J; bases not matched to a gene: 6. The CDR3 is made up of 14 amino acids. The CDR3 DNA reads TGTGCCAGCAGACCGGGACAGGGTGGCTATGGCTACACCTTC. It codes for CASRPGQGGYGYTF.

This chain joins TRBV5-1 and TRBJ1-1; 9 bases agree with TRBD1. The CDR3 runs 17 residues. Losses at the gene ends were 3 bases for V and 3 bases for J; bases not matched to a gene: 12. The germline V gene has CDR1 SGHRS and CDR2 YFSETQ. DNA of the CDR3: TGCGCCAGCAGCTCACCCCGGGACAGGGTAGAAGACACTGAAGCTTTCTTT. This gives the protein CASSSPRDRVEDTEAFF.

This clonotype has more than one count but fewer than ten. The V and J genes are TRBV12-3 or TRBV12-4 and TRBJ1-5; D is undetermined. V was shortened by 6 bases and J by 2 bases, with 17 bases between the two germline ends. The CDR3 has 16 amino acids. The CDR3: CASSLGPANGNQPQHF. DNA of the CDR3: TGTGCCAGCAGCCTAGGTCCGGCGAACGGCAATCAGCCCCAGCATTTT.

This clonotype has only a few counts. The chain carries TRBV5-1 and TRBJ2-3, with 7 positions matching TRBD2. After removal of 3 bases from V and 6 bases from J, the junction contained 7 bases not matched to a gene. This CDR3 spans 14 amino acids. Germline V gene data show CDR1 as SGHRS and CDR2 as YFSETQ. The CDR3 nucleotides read TGCGCCAGCAGCTGGGGGGGTACCCCGGATACGCAGTATTTT. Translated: CASSWGGTPDTQYF. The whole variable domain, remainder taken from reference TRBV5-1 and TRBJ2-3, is KAGVTQTPRYLIKTRGQQVTLSCSPISGHRSVSWYQQTPGQGLQFLFEYFSETQRNKGNFPGRFSGRQFSNSRSEMNVSTLELGDSALYLCASSWGGTPDTQYFGPGTRLTVL.

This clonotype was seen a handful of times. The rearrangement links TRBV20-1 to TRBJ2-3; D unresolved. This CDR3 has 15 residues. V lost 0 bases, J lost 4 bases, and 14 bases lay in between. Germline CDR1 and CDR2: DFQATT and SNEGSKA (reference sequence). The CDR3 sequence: CSARDRFRLSDTQYF. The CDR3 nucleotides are TGCAGTGCTAGAGATCGTTTTAGGTTATCAGATACGCAGTATTTT.

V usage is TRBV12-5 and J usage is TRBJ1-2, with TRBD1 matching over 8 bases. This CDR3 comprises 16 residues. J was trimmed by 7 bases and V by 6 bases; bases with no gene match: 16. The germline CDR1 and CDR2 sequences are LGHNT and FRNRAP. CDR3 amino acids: CASGLNPGQEGFGYTF. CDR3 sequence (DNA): TGTGCTAGTGGACTCAACCCGGGACAGGAGGGATTTGGCTACACCTTC.